What follows describes a single T cell receptor beta chain. There were no patients who had received any treatment before thyroid surgery. The data were taken from a study of metastatic and nonmetastatic thyroid tumors. The wider study: Thyroid patients, malignant and benign, had repertoires compared across blood and tumor or nodule tissue.

Germline assignment: CDR1 SGHDN and CDR2 FVKESK. With 4 bases removed from V and 4 bases from J, the gap between germline ends came to 15 bases. This CDR3 region has 15 residues. Per the original data handling: In papillary thyroid cancer, a distant-metastasis classifier was built using CDR3 differences across clinicopathological groups. With MiXCR, TCRdb called clones anew from the PCR reads. TCRdb's processing, not the authors', yielded these V and J calls. The sample holds approximately 16,000 clones, about 33% seen once. The sequence derives from a male donor with papillary thyroid cancer or a benign thyroid nodule (not recorded which). Some clones in this sample may be carry-over from other donors' samples. Material for sequencing was tumor tissue. V usage is TRBV14 and J usage is TRBJ2-3; the D call may be TRBD1 or TRBD2 (5 bases each). CDR3: CASSPGTPRPDTQYF. The CDR3 DNA sequence: TGTGCCAGCAGCCCTGGGACCCCTAGGCCAGATACGCAGTATTTT.